These 18 T cell receptor beta chains came from one sample sequenced in a study of response to subunit inactivated influenza vaccine. One entry per CDR3 protein results from TCRdb running MiXCR on the RT-PCR reads. The table shows some 850,000 distinct CDR3 sequences, with approximately 18% occurring only once. The input for sequencing was PBMCs from blood, taken roughly 5 days after vaccination. Receptors were obtained from a man between 45 and 60 years old who received an inactivated influenza vaccine.

V usage is TRBV12-3 or TRBV12-4 and J usage is TRBJ1-5; 9 bases match TRBD1. This CDR3 has 15 residues. Germline trimming cut 5 bases from V and 4 bases from J; bases unmatched to any gene: 6. CDR3 amino acids: CASSPRGQGNQPQHF. CDR3 sequence (DNA): TGTGCCAGCAGTCCCCGCGGACAGGGGAATCAGCCCCAGCATTTT.

This clonotype turned up a few times. The rearrangement joins TRBV7-8 to TRBJ2-2; D may be TRBD2 (5 bases). Looked up from germline, CDR1 is SGHVS and CDR2 is FQNEAQ. The CDR3 totals 14 residues. V gave up 8 bases and J gave up 5 bases, with 15 bases separating them. CDR3 in amino acids: CASGIQRETGELFF. The CDR3 bases are TGTGCCAGCGGGATTCAACGGGAAACCGGGGAGCTGTTTTTT.

The CDR3 protein is CASRKGGPNEQFF. CDR3 coding DNA: TGTGCCAGCAGGAAGGGGGGGCCCAATGAGCAGTTCTTC. The chain links TRBV2 to TRBJ2-1; D might be TRBD2 (7 bases). This CDR3 is 13 amino acids long. CDR1 SNHLY and CDR2 FYNNEI come from the germline V gene. Trimming took 6 bases from V and 6 from J, leaving 12 bases between them.

This clonotype was recorded once. The rearrangement joins TRBV6-2 or TRBV6-3 to TRBJ2-1; D unclear. The ends were cut back, 6 bases at V and 6 bases at J, with 9 bases in the middle. The CDR3 is 12 amino acids. The germline gives CDR1 MNHEY, CDR2 SVGEGT. CDR3: CASSPRPNEQFF. The DNA of the CDR3 is TGTGCCAGCAGCCCAAGACCCAATGAGCAGTTCTTC.

This clonotype occurred a few times. The CDR3 sequence: CASSQEGGGSYNEQFF. As DNA, the CDR3 is TGTGCCAGCAGCCAAGAAGGAGGGGGCTCCTACAATGAGCAGTTCTTC. This chain joins TRBV3-1 and TRBJ2-1, with D perhaps TRBD1 or TRBD2 (6 bases each). Between the trimmed V and J ends, which lost 0 bases and 0 bases, there was a span of 9 bases. The germline gives CDR1 LGHDT, CDR2 YNNKEL (reference sequence). The CDR3 is 16 amino acids.

V and J are TRBV18 and TRBJ2-3; 14 bases fit TRBD2. CDR1 and CDR2 from the germline V gene are KGHSH and LQKENI. This CDR3 spans 17 amino acids. Unmatched junction bases numbered 9, after V lost 6 bases and J lost 4 bases. Written as DNA, the CDR3 is TGTGCCAGCTCCCCGGGACTAGCGGGAGTGGGGGCAGATACGCAGTATTTT. As protein: CASSPGLAGVGADTQYF.

The chain is built from TRBV20-1 and TRBJ2-3; D possibly corresponds to TRBD2 (6 bases). Per the germline V gene, CDR1 is DFQATT and CDR2 is SNEGSKA (reference sequence). V was cut by 8 bases and J by 1 base, with 13 bases left in between. The CDR3 has 13 residues. The CDR3 loop is CSYLAWGTDTQYF. In DNA, the CDR3 is TGCAGTTATCTAGCGTGGGGCACAGATACGCAGTATTTT.

This clonotype has just a few counts. The chain links TRBV18 to TRBJ2-7; 7 nucleotides match TRBD1. Trimming cost V 6 bases and J 3 bases; bases outside gene matches: 8. The CDR3 extends over 14 amino acids. The germline CDR1 and CDR2 sequences are KGHSH and LQKENI. This CDR3 is CASSRTGLNYEQYF. In nucleotides, the CDR3 is TGTGCCAGCTCCCGGACAGGATTGAACTACGAGCAGTACTTC.

As DNA, the CDR3 is TGTGCCAGCAGTCTCCGGACAGGGTGGAACCTCTACGAGCAGTACTTC. This gives the protein CASSLRTGWNLYEQYF. The V call is TRBV27, the J call TRBJ2-7, with 8 bases aligning to TRBD1. With V trimmed by 5 bases and J by 3 bases, 12 bases remained unmatched. The germline CDR1 and CDR2 sequences are MNHEY and SMNVEV (reference sequence). CDR3 length: 16 residues.

This clonotype was observed at least ten times. This sequence joins TRBV6-2 or TRBV6-3 and TRBJ2-1; D might be TRBD1 (5 bases). The length of the CDR3 is 15 residues. From germline, CDR1 is MNHEY and CDR2 SVGEGT. With 5 bases removed from V and 6 bases from J, the gap between germline ends came to 17 bases. DNA of the CDR3: TGTGCCAGCAGTGACGCATCAAACAGGCTCAATGAGCAGTTCTTC. This gives the protein CASSDASNRLNEQFF.

The CDR3 region has the DNA TGTGCCAGCAGTGGGGTAGGGTGGCGGAATCAGCCCCAGCATTTT. Its protein is CASSGVGWRNQPQHF. This chain links TRBV2 with TRBJ1-5; D gene unclear. The CDR3 runs 15 residues. V lost 4 bases and J 4 bases, leaving 14 bases between the germline ends. Germline V gene data show CDR1 as SNHLY and CDR2 as FYNNEI.

Only a few counts were recorded for this clonotype. This chain connects TRBV20-1 to TRBJ2-7; D unclear. The CDR3 is 13 residues long. Per germline, CDR1 DFQATT and CDR2 SNEGSKA (reference sequence). With 4 bases removed from V and 3 bases from J, the gap between germline ends came to 13 bases. CDR3 sequence reads: CSAIPPVNYEQYF. CDR3 sequence (DNA): TGCAGTGCTATTCCCCCCGTGAACTACGAGCAGTACTTC.

This clonotype was seen a handful of times. The chain links TRBV4-2 to TRBJ2-7; D gene ambiguous. The CDR3 length is 14 residues. V was cut by 1 base and J by 5 bases, with 12 bases left in between. CDR1 is LGHNA and CDR2 is YNFKEQ in the germline V gene. The CDR3 DNA reads TGTGCCAGCAGCCAAGCTGACCCCAACGACGAGCAGTACTTC. Amino acid sequence: CASSQADPNDEQYF.

This clonotype came up a few times. The chain combines TRBV6-2 or TRBV6-3 with TRBJ1-5; possible D gene TRBD1, 5 bases. Germline lookup yields CDR1 MNHEY and CDR2 SVGEGT. Between the trimmed V and J ends, which lost 4 bases and 4 bases, there was a span of 8 bases. This CDR3 comprises 13 residues. The DNA of the CDR3 is TGTGCCAGCAGTTGGGGACTTAATCAGCCCCAGCATTTT. Residues: CASSWGLNQPQHF.

This clonotype was observed a few times. The chain uses TRBV7-2 and TRBJ2-2; D possibly corresponds to TRBD2 (6 bases). CDR3 length: 15 amino acids. Trimming left V 4 bases short and J 2 bases short, with 11 bases between. CDR1 and CDR2 (germline): SGHTA, FQGNSA. The CDR3 protein is CASSSGESNTGELFF. The CDR3 DNA is TGTGCCAGCAGCTCGGGGGAGTCCAACACCGGGGAGCTGTTTTTT.

The genes are TRBV20-1 and TRBJ1-1; 7 nucleotides agree with TRBD1. Germline-derived CDR1 and CDR2 are DFQATT and SNEGSKA (reference sequence). The CDR3 covers 16 residues. The junction had 10 bases not matched to a gene; V was cut back by 2 bases and J by 1 base. Written as DNA, the CDR3 is TGCAGTGCTAGACCCCGGTACAGGGGACCGAACACTGAAGCTTTCTTT. It yields the protein CSARPRYRGPNTEAFF.

The rearrangement joins TRBV20-1 to TRBJ2-3, with D maybe TRBD1 (6 bases). Trimming cost V 3 bases and J 2 bases, with 12 bases left between them. The germline gives CDR1 DFQATT, CDR2 SNEGSKA (reference sequence). The CDR3 runs 14 residues. DNA of the CDR3: TGCAGTGCTAGTAAAGGACAGATCACAGATACGCAGTATTTT. As protein: CSASKGQITDTQYF.

There are many counts of this clonotype. The genes are TRBV12-3 or TRBV12-4 and TRBJ2-2; TRBD1 matches 8 bases. The CDR3 length is 15 residues. The trim removed 3 bases at V and 4 bases at J, leaving 4 bases unmatched. The CDR3 loop is CASSFGQGSTGELFF. The CDR3 DNA sequence: TGTGCCAGCAGTTTTGGACAGGGTAGCACCGGGGAGCTGTTTTTT.